The T cell receptor beta chain under discussion was sequenced for a study of sequential checkpoint blockade in melanoma. Study-level information: After both sequences, patients received maintenance nivolumab.

The treatment here: randomized to nivolumab then ipilimumab (arm A) or the reverse (arm B). The CDR3 loop spans 14 amino acids. Germline V gene sequence: CDR1 SGDLS, CDR2 YYNGEE. Trimming removed 5 bases from V and 0 bases from J, with 10 bases in between. Assay: immunoSEQ multiplex PCR; the TCRdb copy retains only in-frame clones and omits some. The sample lists around 10,000 clones; about 29% were seen once. This clone has more than one count but fewer than ten. The gene calls are TRBV9 and TRBJ2-3; TRBD2 might be the D (6 bases). Sequences were derived from tumor tissue (inferred from file names), sampled from a patient given nivolumab and ipilimumab in sequence. The receptor was isolated from a human donor with melanoma. The CDR3 sequence is CASSWRGSTDTQYF. DNA of the CDR3: TGTGCCAGCAGTTGGAGGGGAAGCACAGATACGCAGTATTTT.